This is a list of T cell receptor beta chains from one sample in a study of graft-versus-host responses after intestinal transplantation. The table came from immunoSEQ multiplex PCR; TCRdb's copy has only in-frame clones and leaves some out. Among fewer than 120,000 clones, 85% to 95% were seen once, and the ten largest hold 0.4% to 0.55%. The antigens for these receptors are not known. The sample here was unstimulated CD8+ T cells sorted from spleen or lymph node cells, taken before intestinal transplant. All receptors derive from a human donor who received an intestinal transplant. The CDR3 runs from the conserved cysteine through the conserved F or W. D genes are given only for firm matches. Part of the rows lack a size; the others show once, few, many or a class for expanded clones.

TGTGCCAGCAGCTTCCCTGGGGATACGCAGTATTTT,CASSFPGDTQYF,TRBJ2-3,-,TRBV7-9,few
TGTGCCAGCAGCTTATCTGGGACGGACTACAATGAGCAGTTCTTC,CASSLSGTDYNEQFF,TRBJ2-1,-,TRBV7-8,-
TGTGCCAGTAGTATAGATCTCACCTACGAGCAGTACTTC,CASSIDLTYEQYF,TRBJ2-7,-,TRBV19,few
TGTGCCAGCAGCTTCCGGGAGCTACCCTACGAGCAGTACTTC,CASSFRELPYEQYF,TRBJ2-7,-,TRBV5-4,-
TGTGCCAGCAGCGTAGCCGCGACAGGGTCCTCCTACGAGCAGTACTTC,CASSVAATGSSYEQYF,TRBJ2-7,TRBD1,TRBV9,-
TGTGCCAGCAGTTTAGGACAGAACTACGAGCAGTACTTC,CASSLGQNYEQYF,TRBJ2-7,-,TRBV28,-
TGTGCCAGCAGCTTAGATCTGCGGGCTCGGCCAGGAAACACCATATATTTT,CASSLDLRARPGNTIYF,TRBJ1-3,-,TRBV7-2,-
TGTGCCATCTCACCGGGACAGGGGGTCGAGCAGTACTTC,CAISPGQGVEQYF,TRBJ2-7,TRBD1,TRBV6-5,-
TGCAGCGTTGAAGGTCCACCCGGGACTAGCGGGACCAACTCCTACAATGAGCAGTTCTTC,CSVEGPPGTSGTNSYNEQFF,TRBJ2-1,TRBD2,TRBV29-1,-
TGTGCCAGCAGTGAACGGACCTCCTATGGCTACACCTTC,CASSERTSYGYTF,TRBJ1-2,-,TRBV2,-
TGTGCCAGCAGTGACGGAACCTACGAGCAGTACTTC,CASSDGTYEQYF,TRBJ2-7,-,TRBV25-1,-
TGTGCCAGCAGCTCGGAACAGGGGGGATCGGTGAACACTGAAGCTTTCTTT,CASSSEQGGSVNTEAFF,TRBJ1-1,TRBD1,TRBV7-9,-
TGTGCCAGTAGTATCGGGACAGGGATTACCTACGAGCAGTACTTC,CASSIGTGITYEQYF,TRBJ2-7,TRBD1,TRBV19,-
TGTGCCAGCAGCTTAGGCCTCAAGCCTGAGCAGTTCTTC,CASSLGLKPEQFF,TRBJ2-1,-,TRBV7-9,once
TGTGCCAGCAGCCCAAACCCGGGACAGAGCTACGAGCAGTACTTC,CASSPNPGQSYEQYF,TRBJ2-7,TRBD1,TRBV7-3,-
TGTGCCAGCAGCTTCGCTAGCGGCTCCCCAGATACGCAGTATTTT,CASSFASGSPDTQYF,TRBJ2-3,TRBD2,TRBV5-6,-
TGTGCCAGCAGGTCGACTAGCGGGAGTTCTCACGAGCAGTACTTC,CASRSTSGSSHEQYF,TRBJ2-7,TRBD2,TRBV6-5,once
TGTGCCAGCAGGGGGTGGAGGTTAACTGAAGCTTTCTTT,CASRGWRLTEAFF,TRBJ1-1,-,TRBV27,few
TGTGCCAGCAGCTTACCTCTCCGGGAGGGCCGTAATAAGACAAACAATGAGCAGTTCTTC,CASSLPLREGRNKTNNEQFF,TRBJ2-1,TRBD2,TRBV7-3,-
TGTGCCTGGAGTGTACATGGCATCGAGCAGTACTTC,CAWSVHGIEQYF,TRBJ2-7,-,TRBV30,-
TGTGCCAGTAGTCCAAATGGGCGGAGGGACAATGAGCAGTTCTTC,CASSPNGRRDNEQFF,TRBJ2-1,-,TRBV19,-
TGTGCCAGCAGGGACAGGAACACTGAAGCTTTCTTT,CASRDRNTEAFF,TRBJ1-1,-,TRBV6-5,-
TGTGCCAGCAGCTTGGGCAGGGAAGCCTACGAGCAGTACTTC,CASSLGREAYEQYF,TRBJ2-7,-,TRBV5-8,few
TGTGCCAGCAGTTTATGGGCGGCAGGGGGCCTGGACTATGGCTACACCTTC,CASSLWAAGGLDYGYTF,TRBJ1-2,TRBD1,TRBV28,-
TGTGCCAGCAGCTTAGGTCCTAGCGGGGGGGGAGGTGAGCAGTTCTTC,CASSLGPSGGGGEQFF,TRBJ2-1,TRBD2,TRBV7-6,-
TGTGCCAGTAGTATTGCGGGCGACAATGAGCAGTTCTTC,CASSIAGDNEQFF,TRBJ2-1,-,TRBV19,-
TGTGCCAGCAGCGTAGGAGGGACTCGGCAGCCCCAGCATTTT,CASSVGGTRQPQHF,TRBJ1-5,-,TRBV9,-
TGTGCCAGCAGTGCCGCCGGGTCCTACAATGAGCAGTTCTTC,CASSAAGSYNEQFF,TRBJ2-1,-,TRBV25-1,-
TGTGCCACCTCAGACCCAGTAGCGGGATCTAAAAACATTCAGTACTTC,CATSDPVAGSKNIQYF,TRBJ2-4,TRBD2,TRBV19,-
TGTGCCAGTAGTATGGCCAGTTATCAGCCCCAGCATTTT,CASSMASYQPQHF,TRBJ1-5,-,TRBV19,-
TGCGCCAGCAGCCCCCTGCGGGGGGCCTATGGCTACACCTTC,CASSPLRGAYGYTF,TRBJ1-2,-,TRBV4-1,-
TGTGCCAGCAGCTCACGGACTAGGGTGACAGATACGCAGTATTTT,CASSSRTRVTDTQYF,TRBJ2-3,TRBD2,TRBV9,-
TGTGCCAGTAGTATAGATCGGGGGAACACCGGGGAGCTGTTTTTT,CASSIDRGNTGELFF,TRBJ2-2,-,TRBV19,-
TGTGCCAGCAGTTTGCAGGGGTTGGGGTTTATGTTTTTT,CASSLQGLGFMFF,TRBJ1-4,-,TRBV28,-
TGTGCCAGCGCTCGGGGCTGGGTCGCGAAGGCTTTCTTT,CASARGWVAKAFF,TRBJ1-1,-,TRBV6-6,-
TGTGCCAGCAGACCGGACTGGAACTCCTACAATGAGCAGTTCTTC,CASRPDWNSYNEQFF,TRBJ2-1,-,TRBV6-6,-
TGTGCCAGCAGCGTAGATCTAGCGGGAGGTCGCGAGCAGTACTTC,CASSVDLAGGREQYF,TRBJ2-7,TRBD2,TRBV9,-
TGTGCCAGCAGCTTAACCAGGGCTGGAAACACCATATATTTT,CASSLTRAGNTIYF,TRBJ1-3,-,TRBV5-5,once
TGTGCCAGCAGCGCCGGACTAGCGGGAGCGGGCGAGACCCAGTACTTC,CASSAGLAGAGETQYF,TRBJ2-5,TRBD2,TRBV7-6,-
TGCGCCAGCAGGATGCCAGGGGGTGAACAGTTCTTC,CASRMPGGEQFF,TRBJ2-1,TRBD1,TRBV10-1,few
TGTGCCAGTAGTATAGCACGAGCGGCTTTCTTT,CASSIARAAFF,TRBJ1-1,-,TRBV19,once
TGTGCCAGCAAGCCTTCCAGGGAATCAGGAGAGACCCAGTACTTC,CASKPSRESGETQYF,TRBJ2-5,-,TRBV27,once
TGTGCCAGCAGTTACCGAGGGGCCAACGTCCTGACTTTC,CASSYRGANVLTF,TRBJ2-6,-,TRBV27,once
TGTGCCAGCAGCTCCTACAGGGTACTCAATGAGCAGTTCTTC,CASSSYRVLNEQFF,TRBJ2-1,-,TRBV7-9,-
TGTGCCAGCAGCGGACGGAACAATCAGCCCCAGCATTTT,CASSGRNNQPQHF,TRBJ1-5,-,TRBV28,-
TGTGCCAGCAGCTCCATGGATGAGCAGTTCTTC,CASSSMDEQFF,TRBJ2-1,-,TRBV5-4,once
TGTGCCAGCAGGCAGGGTGGGGGAACCGGGGAGCTGTTTTTT,CASRQGGGTGELFF,TRBJ2-2,-,TRBV27,-
TGCGCCAGCAGTGAACGGGGGGAGGCCACAGATACGCAGTATTTT,CASSERGEATDTQYF,TRBJ2-3,TRBD2,TRBV10-1,-
TGTGCCAGCAGTGGTCCTTCCTACGAGCAGTACTTC,CASSGPSYEQYF,TRBJ2-7,-,TRBV28,-
TGTGCCAGCAGCAAGGGACAGTTGAACACTGAAGCTTTCTTT,CASSKGQLNTEAFF,TRBJ1-1,-,TRBV21-1,-
TGTGCCAGCAGACCAACGACAGGCGACTATGGCTACACCTTC,CASRPTTGDYGYTF,TRBJ1-2,-,TRBV11-2,-
TGTGCCAGCAGTTTCCCGAGGGAAACCTCCTACGAGCAGTACTTC,CASSFPRETSYEQYF,TRBJ2-7,-,TRBV6-5,-